The 14 T cell receptor beta chains reported below all come from one sample, sequenced in a study of T cells in Graves' hyperthyroidism and ophthalmopathy. RNA transcripts served as the template for amplifying TCR beta CDR3 regions. In the first-round RT-PCR of the TCR CDR3, the HTBI primer set was used. TCRdb processed the multiplex PCR reads anew with MiXCR; each CDR3 protein has one entry. The data contain fewer than 800,000 distinct CDR3 sequences, roughly 15% of them singletons. Sequencing was done on a sample of blood. These TCRs come from a man between 18 and 35 years old with Graves' hyperthyroidism.

This clonotype was detected ten times or more. V gene TRBV30 combines with J gene TRBJ2-1, with D perhaps matching TRBD2 (6 bases). CDR1 and CDR2 (germline): GTSNPN, SVGIG (reference sequence). V gave up 7 bases and J gave up 5 bases, with 18 bases separating them. There are 14 residues in the CDR3. The CDR3 here is CAFTLGLSNNEQFF. As DNA, the CDR3 is TGTGCCTTTACCTTGGGACTCTCTAACAATGAGCAGTTCTTC.

This clonotype showed up just a few times. V and J are TRBV6-1 and TRBJ1-5; no clear D. The ends were cut back, 5 bases at V and 0 bases at J, with 8 bases in the middle. The CDR3 covers 14 residues. Per the germline V gene, CDR1 is MNHNS and CDR2 is SASEGT. CDR3 amino acids: CASSTLYSNQPQHF. CDR3 DNA sequence: TGTGCCAGCAGTACCTTGTATAGCAATCAGCCCCAGCATTTT.

The genes are TRBV9 and TRBJ2-2; no reliable D call. Trimming shortened V by 2 bases and J by 6 bases, and 5 bases separated the two germline ends. Per the germline V gene, CDR1 is SGDLS and CDR2 is YYNGEE. The CDR3 has 12 amino acids. The CDR3 DNA reads as TGTGCCAGCAGCGTTAGGTCCGGGGAGCTGTTTTTT. This translates into CASSVRSGELFF.

The chain has TRBV5-1 and TRBJ2-1; D remains unclear. This CDR3 is built from 14 residues. The germline V gene has CDR1 SGHRS and CDR2 YFSETQ. Trimming pared 4 bases from V and 6 bases from J, leaving 14 bases between. This CDR3 reads CASSLQTSINEQFF. The CDR3 DNA reads TGCGCCAGCAGCCTCCAGACGAGCATCAATGAGCAGTTCTTC.

This clonotype appeared many times. The V and J genes are TRBV20-1 and TRBJ1-5; D may be TRBD1 (6 bases). Per germline, CDR1 DFQATT and CDR2 SNEGSKA (reference sequence). V lost 8 bases and J lost 4, with 18 bases in between. The CDR3 contains 14 residues. The CDR3 nucleotides are TGCAGTACGGCAGGGGCTGTAGCAAATCAGCCCCAGCATTTT. The encoded protein is CSTAGAVANQPQHF.

This clonotype was seen ten or more times. The CDR3 here is CASSRRTSGSSFADTQYF. The CDR3 DNA sequence: TGTGCCAGCAGCCGGAGGACTAGCGGGAGTAGTTTTGCAGATACGCAGTATTTT. The chain links TRBV7-8 to TRBJ2-3, with 13 bases identical to TRBD2. The CDR3 totals 18 residues. Germline CDR1 reads SGHVS; CDR2 reads FQNEAQ. V was clipped by 5 bases and J by 4 bases; unmatched bases: 12.

A remark on this clonotype: One end of the junction fails to match germline, which may point to a read error. This rearrangement joins TRBV12-3 or TRBV12-4 to TRBJ1-1; 10 bases are shared with TRBD1. The CDR3 length is 17 residues. The CDR3: CASSFLGQGTRNTEAFF. The DNA of the CDR3 is TGTGCCAGCAGTTTTTTGGGACAGGGGACGCGGAACACTGAGGCTTTCTTT.

This clonotype was seen at least ten times. V and J are TRBV20-1 and TRBJ2-7; D could derive from TRBD1 or TRBD2 (5 bases each). Between the trimmed V and J ends, which lost 3 bases and 2 bases, there was a span of 20 bases. Germline CDR1 reads DFQATT; CDR2 reads SNEGSKA (reference sequence). The length of the CDR3 is 16 residues. The chain's CDR3 is CSARDEAGTAAYEQYF. CDR3 DNA: TGCAGTGCTAGGGACGAGGCTGGGACCGCGGCCTACGAGCAGTACTTC.

In its sample, this clonotype was seen many times. This chain links TRBV2 with TRBJ2-5; TRBD1 is a possible D gene (5 bases). V lost 8 bases and J 1 base, leaving 23 bases between the germline ends. The CDR3 extends over 17 amino acids. Looked up from germline, CDR1 is SNHLY and CDR2 is FYNNEI. As DNA, the CDR3 is TGTGCCAGCCGAAAGGAAGGGGTAGCTTTGATCCAAGAGACCCAGTACTTC. Its translation: CASRKEGVALIQETQYF.

This clonotype was counted between two and nine times. This rearrangement joins TRBV14 to TRBJ2-1, with a weak D call TRBD1 (6 bases). CDR1 and CDR2 from the germline V gene are SGHDN and FVKESK. V lost 0 bases and J lost 15, with 18 bases in between. The CDR3 totals 14 residues. CDR3 nucleotides: TGTGCCAGCAGCCAAGAAAGGTTAGCTACAGGGCGGTTCTTC. Protein product: CASSQERLATGRFF.

A few counts support this clonotype. A read error may explain this, as a much larger clone is one base away. The rearrangement links TRBV16 to TRBJ1-2; TRBD1 aligns across 8 bases. The junction had 4 bases not matched to a gene; V was cut back by 8 bases and J by 5 bases. CDR1 is KGHSY and CDR2 is FQNENV in the germline V gene. This CDR3 is built from 12 residues. CDR3 in amino acids: CASGDRRYGYTF. CDR3 bases: TGTGCCAGCGGGGACAGGAGATATGGCTACACCTTC.

This clonotype was counted ten times or more. The V gene is TRBV20-1, the J gene TRBJ1-2, with D unclear. CDR1 and CDR2 from the germline V gene are DFQATT and SNEGSKA (reference sequence). Trimming removed 0 bases at V and 8 bases at J, with 10 bases between. This CDR3 comprises 12 residues. The CDR3 coding sequence is TGCAGTGCTAGAGATCCCGGGGAGGGCTACACCTTC. Amino acids: CSARDPGEGYTF.

This clonotype has only a few counts. V gene TRBV19 combines with J gene TRBJ2-7, with 9 bases identical to TRBD1. The CDR3 length is 15 residues. Trimming at V came to 7 bases and at J to 3 bases, leaving 10 bases not matched to a gene. Germline loops: CDR1 LNHDA, CDR2 SQIVND (reference sequence). The CDR3, as DNA: TGTGCCAGTACCCCCGGGACAGGGAGGGGCTACGAGCAGTACTTC. This encodes CASTPGTGRGYEQYF.

This clonotype has just a few counts. V is TRBV7-8 and J is TRBJ2-7; 7 nucleotides match TRBD2. Germline loops: CDR1 SGHVS, CDR2 FQNEAQ. V was pared by 1 base and J by 6 bases, with 15 bases of the junction left unmatched. The CDR3 covers 17 residues. The CDR3 spells CASSLGGGGGFGGEQYF. The CDR3 DNA sequence: TGTGCCAGCAGCTTAGGGGGGGGAGGCGGTTTCGGTGGCGAGCAGTACTTC.